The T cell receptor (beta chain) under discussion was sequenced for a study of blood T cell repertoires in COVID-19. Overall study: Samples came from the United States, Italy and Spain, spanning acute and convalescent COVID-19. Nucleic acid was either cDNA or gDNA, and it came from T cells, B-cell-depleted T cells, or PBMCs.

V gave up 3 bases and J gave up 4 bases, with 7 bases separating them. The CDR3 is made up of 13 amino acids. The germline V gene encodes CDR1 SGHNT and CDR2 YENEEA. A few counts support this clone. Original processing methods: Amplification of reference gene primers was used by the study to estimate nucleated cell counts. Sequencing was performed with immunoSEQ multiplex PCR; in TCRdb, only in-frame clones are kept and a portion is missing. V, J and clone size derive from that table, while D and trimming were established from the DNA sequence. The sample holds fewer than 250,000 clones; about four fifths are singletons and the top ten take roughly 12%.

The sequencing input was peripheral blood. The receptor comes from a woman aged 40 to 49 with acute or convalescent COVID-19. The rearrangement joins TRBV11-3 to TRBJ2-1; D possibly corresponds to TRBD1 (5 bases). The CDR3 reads CASSFGAYNEQFF. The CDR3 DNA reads TGTGCCAGCAGCTTTGGGGCGTACAATGAGCAGTTCTTC.